Listed below are T cell receptor beta chains from one sample, sequenced in a study of Ad26.COV2.S vaccination and SARS-CoV-2 variants. Only in-frame clones appear in the TCRdb table, and some are missing; sequencing was by immunoSEQ multiplex PCR. The sample lists around 350,000 clones, 70% to 90% occurring once. Sequences were derived from peripheral blood, sampled in a trial of Ad26.COV2.S vaccine versus placebo. These TCRs come from a person between 18 and 65 years old who received the Ad26.COV2.S COVID-19 vaccine or a placebo. Both conserved end residues are part of each CDR3. D genes are given only for firm matches. The size entry is marked missing in some rows and otherwise reads once, few, many or a size class.

TGTGCCAGCAGCCAAGGGCAGGAGAACACTGAAGCTTTCTTT	CASSQGQENTEAFF	TRBJ1-1	TRBV3-1/TRBV3-2	-	-
TGTGCCAGCAGCCCCGAAAAACTGCATCGGGCCCAAGAGACCCAGTACTTC	CASSPEKLHRAQETQYF	TRBJ2-5	TRBV3-1/TRBV3-2	-	-
TGTGCCAGCAGCCGGGACAGGGGGGAGTCCTACGAGCAGTACTTC	CASSRDRGESYEQYF	TRBJ2-7	TRBV6-2/TRBV6-3	TRBD1	-
TGCGCCAGCAGCTTGAGTAGCGGTTACACAGATACGCAGTATTTT	CASSLSSGYTDTQYF	TRBJ2-3	TRBV5-1	-	-
TGTGCCAGCAGTGGGAGGACTAGTGGGGCGGACGAGCAGTACTTC	CASSGRTSGADEQYF	TRBJ2-7	TRBV6-6	TRBD2	-
TGTGCCAGCAGCCAAGGGACAGGGCCCGAGCAGTACTTC	CASSQGTGPEQYF	TRBJ2-7	TRBV4-2	TRBD1	-
TGTGCCAGCAGCCCCGATTTCTCGGGTGGCTACACCTTC	CASSPDFSGGYTF	TRBJ1-2	TRBV7-2	-	-
TGTGCCAGCAGCCCGCCCGGGGAATATTTT	CASSPPGEYF	TRBJ2-3	TRBV7-9	-	-
TGTGCCAGTAGACAGGGGCTGAACACTGAAGCTTTCTTT	CASRQGLNTEAFF	TRBJ1-1	TRBV19	TRBD1	-
TGTGCCAGCAGCTTGTTTCTCTCCTACGAGCAGTACTTC	CASSLFLSYEQYF	TRBJ2-7	TRBV5-4	-	-
TGTGCCAGCAGTTCAGGGTTCCGAGGCCAAGGAGGCGAGCAGTACTTC	CASSSGFRGQGGEQYF	TRBJ2-7	TRBV3-1/TRBV3-2	-	few
TGTGCCAGCAGTTTCGAGACAGGGCCCCACGAGCAGTACTTC	CASSFETGPHEQYF	TRBJ2-7	TRBV28	TRBD1	-
TGCGCCAGCAGCCAAGAAGGGCCCCTCGACTATGGCTACACCTTC	CASSQEGPLDYGYTF	TRBJ1-2	TRBV4-3	-	once
TGTGCCAGCAGTGCACCTGGACAGGGGGATGAGACCCAGTACTTC	CASSAPGQGDETQYF	TRBJ2-5	TRBV6-6	TRBD1	-
TGTGCCAGCAGCGCTCAGGGGGGCTCCTACAATGAGCAGTTCTTC	CASSAQGGSYNEQFF	TRBJ2-1	TRBV9	-	-
TGTGCCAGCAGTTTAATTCCTAATGGCTACACCTTC	CASSLIPNGYTF	TRBJ1-2	TRBV28	-	many
TGTTCCCCTCGGGGAGCCCGATACGAGCAGTACTTC	CSPRGARYEQYF	TRBJ2-7	TRBV14	-	-
TGTGCCAGCAGTTTAGCCCTAGCGGGGGACCTCAAGCAGTACTTC	CASSLALAGDLKQYF	TRBJ2-7	TRBV28	TRBD2	-
TGTGCCAGCACCAAGCTCCCCGGGACAGGCTATGACGAGCAGTACTTC	CASTKLPGTGYDEQYF	TRBJ2-7	TRBV27	TRBD1	-
TGTGCCAGCAGCTTAGATGTCCAGGGTCACTCTGGAAACACCATATATTTT	CASSLDVQGHSGNTIYF	TRBJ1-3	TRBV11-2	-	-